The 23 T cell receptor beta chains below all came from one sample that was sequenced in a study of spatial heterogeneity in lung cancer. Each CDR3 protein is one row after TCRdb ran MiXCR on the 5' RACE reads. The repertoire includes 20,000 to 25,000 distinct CDR3 sequences, just over 4.5% of them detected once, and 6.5% to 8.5% sits in the top ten. Regarding time point: sample taken at primary tumor resection. Tumor, nontumor lung or frozen PBMC supplied whole RNA that was sequenced unsorted. The sample consisted of PBMCs, taken at surgery. The receptors here all came from a male donor with early-stage non-small cell lung cancer.

Notes on this clonotype: A much larger clone sits a single nucleotide away, making a read error possible. The chain joins TRBV5-1 to TRBJ2-3; tentative D call: TRBD1 (6 bases). V lost 0 bases to trimming and J lost 5 bases, with 10 bases between them. Germline CDR1 reads SGHRS; CDR2 reads YFSETQ. CDR3 size: 14 residues. CDR3 sequence reads: CASSLGDMIDTQYF. The CDR3 DNA reads TGCGCCAGCAGCTTGGGGGACATGATAGATACGCAGTATTTT.

This clonotype occurred a few times. This chain joins TRBV7-2 and TRBJ1-2, with D maybe TRBD1 (6 bases). The CDR3 has 14 residues. Germline CDR1 is SGHTA and CDR2 is FQGNSA. Trimming pared 5 bases from V and 6 bases from J, leaving 16 bases between. CDR3 nucleotides: TGTGCCAGCAGCAAACAGGGCAGGGGTAATGGCTACACCTTC. As protein: CASSKQGRGNGYTF.

This clonotype was recorded at least ten times. This chain connects TRBV2 to TRBJ1-6, with D uncertain. The length of the CDR3 is 16 residues. The germline V gene has CDR1 SNHLY and CDR2 FYNNEI. V lost 4 bases, J lost 0 bases, and 10 bases lay in between. The DNA of the CDR3 is TGTGCCAGCAGTGTAGGTGGAAGCTCCTATAATTCACCCCTCCACTTT. It translates to CASSVGGSSYNSPLHF.

This clonotype was seen ten or more times. Written as DNA, the CDR3 is TGCGCCAGCAGCTTGGGGTCCCCCACGGAGCAGTACTTC. As protein: CASSLGSPTEQYF. The chain joins TRBV5-1 to TRBJ2-7; D ambiguous. V lost 0 bases, J lost 7 bases, and 11 bases lay in between. This CDR3 comprises 13 residues. CDR1 is SGHRS, CDR2 YFSETQ, per germline.

The genes are TRBV12-3 or TRBV12-4 and TRBJ1-5; 9 bases align to TRBD1. V was pared by 7 bases and J by 4 bases, with 11 bases of the junction left unmatched. This CDR3 region has 16 residues. CDR3 protein: CASILQGAPGNQPQHF. The CDR3 DNA sequence: TGTGCCAGCATCCTACAGGGGGCTCCTGGGAATCAGCCCCAGCATTTT.

This clonotype was counted at least ten times. The chain recombines TRBV7-2 with TRBJ2-3, with 8 bases aligning to TRBD1. The ends lost 5 bases at V and 6 bases at J; junction bases unmatched: 13. This CDR3 has 16 amino acids. Germline V gives CDR1 SGHTA, CDR2 FQGNSA. CDR3 coding DNA: TGTGCCAGCAGCCAATCAACCGGGACAGGCTTGGATACGCAGTATTTT. This translates into CASSQSTGTGLDTQYF.

This clonotype was found many times. The V gene is TRBV11-2, the J gene TRBJ2-3, with TRBD2 identical over 8 bases. CDR3 size: 16 residues. V lost 2 bases and J lost 2; bases outside the gene matches: 6. Germline-derived CDR1 and CDR2 are SGHAT and FQNNGV. The CDR3 nucleotides read TGTGCCAGCAGCTTAAGGCTAGCGGGCCTCACAGATACGCAGTATTTT. This encodes CASSLRLAGLTDTQYF.

This clonotype was observed a handful of times. V is TRBV5-1 and J is TRBJ2-3; tentative D call: TRBD2 (5 bases). The V end was cut by 0 bases, the J end by 1 base, with 9 bases between. CDR3 size: 15 residues. Germline V gives CDR1 SGHRS, CDR2 YFSETQ. This CDR3 is CASSLVALGTDTQYF. The CDR3 coding sequence is TGCGCCAGCAGCTTGGTAGCGTTGGGCACAGATACGCAGTATTTT.

The J gene is TRBJ2-2, the V gene TRBV18; D might be TRBD1 (6 bases). Germline lookup yields CDR1 KGHSH and CDR2 LQKENI. With 5 bases removed from V and 0 bases from J, the gap between germline ends came to 10 bases. This CDR3 is 15 amino acids long. CDR3 loop: CASSRQETNTGELFF. CDR3 DNA sequence: TGTGCCAGCTCAAGACAGGAAACGAACACCGGGGAGCTGTTTTTT.

At least ten counts were recorded for this clonotype. The rearrangement joins TRBV6-1 to TRBJ1-1; the D is unclear. Germline V gene data show CDR1 as MNHNS and CDR2 as SASEGT. V was pared by 5 bases and J by 1 base, with 5 bases between. The CDR3 runs to 12 residues. CDR3 nucleotides: TGTGCCAGCAGTACACAGAACACTGAAGCTTTCTTT. Its protein product is CASSTQNTEAFF.

The V and J genes are TRBV7-3 and TRBJ2-2; D possibly corresponds to TRBD1 (5 bases). Looked up from germline, CDR1 is SGHTA and CDR2 is FQGTGA. Trimming took 5 bases from V and 1 from J, leaving 8 bases between them. This CDR3 contains 14 residues. CDR3 loop: CASSQTENTGELFF. For the CDR3, the DNA is TGTGCCAGCAGCCAGACAGAGAACACCGGGGAGCTGTTTTTT. Complete variable domain (other parts from reference TRBV7-3 and TRBJ2-2): GAGVSQTPSNKVTEKGKYVELRCDPISGHTALYWYRQSLGQGPEFLIYFQGTGAADDSGLPNDRFFAVRPEGSVSTLKIQRTERGDSAVYLCASSQTENTGELFFGEGSRLTVL.

Comment on this clonotype: One junction end disagrees with the germline gene, perhaps due to a read error. The rearrangement links TRBV20-1 to TRBJ2-1; 7 nucleotides agree with TRBD1. The CDR3 totals 14 residues. CDR1 and CDR2 from the germline V gene are DFQATT and SNEGSKA (reference sequence). This CDR3 reads CSARELLGGNEQFF. Written as DNA, the CDR3 is TGCAGTGCTAGGGAACTTTTAGGGGGCAATGAGCAGTTCTTT.

This clonotype was seen ten or more times. This chain connects TRBV3-1 to TRBJ2-2; D gene ambiguous. V lost 4 bases, J lost 1 base, and 7 bases lay in between. The CDR3 loop spans 14 amino acids. CDR1 and CDR2 from the germline V gene are LGHDT and YNNKEL (reference sequence). The CDR3 region has the DNA TGTGCCAGCAGCCTCGGAGTGAACACCGGGGAGCTGTTTTTT. This sequence encodes CASSLGVNTGELFF.

This clonotype was recorded a few times. The chain has TRBV27 and TRBJ2-2; no clear D gene. The CDR3 length is 13 residues. Deletions cut 2 bases from V and 6 bases from J, with 7 bases between. Germline assignment: CDR1 MNHEY and CDR2 SMNVEV (reference sequence). For the CDR3, the DNA is TGTGCCAGCAGTTTAGGGTGGCCCGGGGAGCTGTTTTTT. Translation: CASSLGWPGELFF.

The J gene is TRBJ2-1, the V gene TRBV24-1; TRBD2 matches 7 bases. In germline, CDR1 is KGHDR, CDR2 SFDVKD. The CDR3 consists of 13 residues. The V and J ends lost 7 bases and 6 bases, in that order; junction bases with no gene match: 5. This CDR3 reads CATSKERGNEQFF. Here the CDR3 DNA reads TGTGCCACCAGCAAGGAGCGGGGCAATGAGCAGTTCTTC.

This clonotype was detected many times. The V call is TRBV12-3 or TRBV12-4, the J call TRBJ2-7; TRBD2 agrees at 10 bases. The CDR3 has 15 residues. V shed 3 bases, J shed 5 bases, and the junction held 7 bases outside the gene matches. DNA of the CDR3: TGTGCCAGCAGTTTTCTAACTAGCGGGAACAACGAGCAGTACTTC. Translating it yields CASSFLTSGNNEQYF.

This clonotype was counted at least ten times. The chain is built from TRBV5-6 and TRBJ2-1; 9 nucleotides agree with TRBD2. V lost 1 base, J lost 4 bases, and 9 bases stayed unmatched. The germline V gene encodes CDR1 SGHDT and CDR2 YYEEEE. The CDR3 has 17 residues. CDR3 in DNA: TGTGCCAGCAGCTTGATTAGCGGGAGTACGGGTTACAATGAGCAGTTCTTC. It codes for CASSLISGSTGYNEQFF.

This clonotype was seen repeatedly, ten times or more. The chain carries TRBV4-1 and TRBJ1-1; a possible D gene is TRBD1 (5 bases). Between the trimmed V and J ends, which lost 7 bases and 1 base, there was a span of 13 bases. CDR3 length: 14 amino acids. In germline, CDR1 is MGHRA, CDR2 YSYEKL. The CDR3 loop reads CASTIGTGNTEAFF. The CDR3 coding sequence is TGCGCCAGCACCATCGGGACGGGGAACACTGAAGCTTTCTTT.

This clonotype occurred many times. The chain joins TRBV9 to TRBJ2-3; possible D gene TRBD2, 5 bases. This CDR3 is 13 amino acids long. V lost 3 bases and J lost 6, with 11 bases in between. Germline V gene sequence: CDR1 SGDLS, CDR2 YYNGEE. As DNA, the CDR3 is TGTGCCAGCAGCGACGGACTGGCCGATACGCAGTATTTT. Translating it yields CASSDGLADTQYF. Complete variable domain (other parts from reference TRBV9 and TRBJ2-3): DSGVTQTPKHLITATGQRVTLRCSPRSGDLSVYWYQQSLDQGLQFLIQYYNGEERAKGNILERFSAQQFPDLHSELNLSSLELGDSALYFCASSDGLADTQYFGPGTRLTVL.

This clonotype was picked up many times. The chain has TRBV5-1 and TRBJ2-2, with a tentative D call TRBD1 (6 bases). The germline V gene has CDR1 SGHRS and CDR2 YFSETQ. Trimming left V 3 bases short and J 0 bases short, with 12 bases between. The CDR3 length is 16 residues. Written as DNA, the CDR3 is TGCGCCAGCAGCTCCACCGGGACATCGAACACCGGGGAGCTGTTTTTT. Translation gives CASSSTGTSNTGELFF.

In this sample, this clonotype is medium-sized. This chain uses TRBV4-2 with TRBJ2-3; TRBD2 matches 8 bases. CDR1 is LGHNA and CDR2 is YNFKEQ in the germline V gene. The CDR3 contains 15 residues. Trimming at V came to 0 bases and at J to 7 bases, leaving 6 bases not matched to a gene. CDR3 protein: CASSQEVAGPYTQYF. DNA of the CDR3: TGTGCCAGCAGCCAAGAGGTAGCGGGGCCTTATACGCAGTATTTT.

This clonotype was seen many times. This chain links TRBV6-1 with TRBJ2-5; D is unresolved. This CDR3 spans 12 amino acids. With 8 bases removed from V and 4 bases from J, the gap between germline ends came to 11 bases. Germline CDR1 MNHNS, CDR2 SASEGT. The CDR3 region has the DNA TGTGCCAGCCAAGACTGGTTAGAGACCCAGTACTTC. Amino acid sequence: CASQDWLETQYF.

This clonotype came up many times. The chain joins TRBV27 to TRBJ2-7; 11 bases map to TRBD1. Germline V gene data show CDR1 as MNHEY and CDR2 as SMNVEV (reference sequence). CDR3 length equals 20 residues. After removal of 4 bases from V and 4 bases from J, the junction contained 21 bases not matched to a gene. For the CDR3, the DNA is TGTGCCAGCAGTTCCGGGACAGGGGGTTCCTCGAGCGGGAGTAGATACGAGCAGTACTTC. Translated, it gives CASSSGTGGSSSGSRYEQYF.